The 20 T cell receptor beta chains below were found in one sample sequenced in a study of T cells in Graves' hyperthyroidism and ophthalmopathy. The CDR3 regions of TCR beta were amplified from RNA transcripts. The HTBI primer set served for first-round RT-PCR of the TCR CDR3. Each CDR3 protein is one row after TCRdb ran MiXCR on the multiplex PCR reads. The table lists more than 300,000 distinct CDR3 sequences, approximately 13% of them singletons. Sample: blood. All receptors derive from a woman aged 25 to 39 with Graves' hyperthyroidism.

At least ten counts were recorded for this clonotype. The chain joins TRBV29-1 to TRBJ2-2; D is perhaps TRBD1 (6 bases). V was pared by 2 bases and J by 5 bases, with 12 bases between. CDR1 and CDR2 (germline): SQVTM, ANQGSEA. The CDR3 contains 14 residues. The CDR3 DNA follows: TGCAGCGTTGAATCGACAGGAAGGACCGGGGAGCTGTTTTTT. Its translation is CSVESTGRTGELFF.

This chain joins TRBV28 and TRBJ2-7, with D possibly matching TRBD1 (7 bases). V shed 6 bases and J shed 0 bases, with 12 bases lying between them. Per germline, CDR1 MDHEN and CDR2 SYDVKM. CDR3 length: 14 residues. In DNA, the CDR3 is TGTGCCAGCAGCAGACAGGGAGGCTCCTACGAGCAGTACTTC. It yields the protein CASSRQGGSYEQYF.

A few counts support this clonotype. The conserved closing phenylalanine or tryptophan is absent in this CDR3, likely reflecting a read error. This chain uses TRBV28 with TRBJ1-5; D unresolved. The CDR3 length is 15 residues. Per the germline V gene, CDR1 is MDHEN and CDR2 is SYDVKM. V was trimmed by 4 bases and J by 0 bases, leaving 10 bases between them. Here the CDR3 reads CASSYVGDSNQPQHL. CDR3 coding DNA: TGTGCCAGCAGTTACGTTGGGGATAGCAATCAGCCCCAGCATCTT.

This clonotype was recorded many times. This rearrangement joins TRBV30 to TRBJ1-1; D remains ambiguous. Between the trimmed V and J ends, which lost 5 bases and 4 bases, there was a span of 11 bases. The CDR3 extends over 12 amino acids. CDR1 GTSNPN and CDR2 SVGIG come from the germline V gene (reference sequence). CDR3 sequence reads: CAWVGSVTEAFF. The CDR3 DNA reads TGTGCCTGGGTTGGATCGGTCACTGAAGCTTTCTTT.

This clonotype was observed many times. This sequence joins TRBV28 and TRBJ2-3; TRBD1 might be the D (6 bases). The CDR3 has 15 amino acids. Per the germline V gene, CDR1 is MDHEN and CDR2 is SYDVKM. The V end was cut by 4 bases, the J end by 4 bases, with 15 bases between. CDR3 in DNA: TGTGCCAGCAGTTCACTCGACAGGATTGCAGATACGCAGTATTTT. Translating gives CASSSLDRIADTQYF.

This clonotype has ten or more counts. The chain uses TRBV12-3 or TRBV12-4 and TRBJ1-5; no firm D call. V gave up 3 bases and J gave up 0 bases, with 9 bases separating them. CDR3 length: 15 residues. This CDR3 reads CASSFERDSNQPQHF. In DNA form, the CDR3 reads TGTGCCAGCAGTTTCGAGAGGGATAGCAATCAGCCCCAGCATTTT.

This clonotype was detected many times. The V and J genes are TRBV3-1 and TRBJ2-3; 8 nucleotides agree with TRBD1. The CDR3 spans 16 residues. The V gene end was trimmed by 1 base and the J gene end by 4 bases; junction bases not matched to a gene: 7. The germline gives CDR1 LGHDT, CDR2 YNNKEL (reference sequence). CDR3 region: CASSQGGRGLPDTQYF. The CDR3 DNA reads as TGTGCCAGCAGCCAAGGTGGCAGGGGGCTTCCAGATACGCAGTATTTT.

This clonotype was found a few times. Here the CDR3 DNA reads TGTGCCAGCAGTTACTATCGCGCGGCAGGGGCATCCGAGCAGTACTTC. It specifies CASSYYRAAGASEQYF. V and J are TRBV6-5 and TRBJ2-7; the D gene is possibly TRBD1 (6 bases). Germline values: CDR1 MNHEY, CDR2 SVGAGI. The CDR3 has 16 residues. Trimming shortened V by 1 base and J by 6 bases, and 19 bases separated the two germline ends.

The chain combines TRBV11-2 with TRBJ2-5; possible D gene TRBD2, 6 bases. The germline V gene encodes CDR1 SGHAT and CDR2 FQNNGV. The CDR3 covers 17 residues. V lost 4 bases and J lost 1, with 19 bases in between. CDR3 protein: CASSSFWSSGTQETQYF. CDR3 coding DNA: TGTGCCAGCAGCTCCTTCTGGAGTAGCGGAACCCAAGAGACCCAGTACTTC. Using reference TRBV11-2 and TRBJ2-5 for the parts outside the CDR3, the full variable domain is EAGVAQSPRYKIIEKRQSVAFWCNPISGHATLYWYQQILGQGPKLLIQFQNNGVVDDSQLPKDRFSAERLKGVDSTLKIQPAKLEDSAVYLCASSSFWSSGTQETQYFGPGTRLLVL.

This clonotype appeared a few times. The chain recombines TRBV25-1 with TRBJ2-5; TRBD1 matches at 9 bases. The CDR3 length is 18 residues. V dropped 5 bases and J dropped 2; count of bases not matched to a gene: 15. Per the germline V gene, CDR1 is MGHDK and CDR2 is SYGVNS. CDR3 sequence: CASSPLPGQGPAQETQYF. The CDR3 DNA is TGTGCCAGCAGTCCCCTCCCGGGACAGGGCCCAGCTCAAGAGACCCAGTACTTC.

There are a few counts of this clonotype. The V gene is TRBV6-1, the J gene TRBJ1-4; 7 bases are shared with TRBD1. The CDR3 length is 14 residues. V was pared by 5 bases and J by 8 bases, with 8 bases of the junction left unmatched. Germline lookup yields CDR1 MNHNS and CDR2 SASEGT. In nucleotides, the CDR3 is TGTGCCAGCAGTCGGGGACAGAGAAGCGAAAAACTGTTTTTT. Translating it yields CASSRGQRSEKLFF.

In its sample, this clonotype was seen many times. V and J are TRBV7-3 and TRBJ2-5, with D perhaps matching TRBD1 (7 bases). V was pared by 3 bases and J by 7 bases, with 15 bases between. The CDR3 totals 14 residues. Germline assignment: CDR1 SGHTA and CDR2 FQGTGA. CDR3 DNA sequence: TGTGCCAGCAGCTTCGGGACTCAGGGGGGGACCCAGTACTTC. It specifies CASSFGTQGGTQYF.

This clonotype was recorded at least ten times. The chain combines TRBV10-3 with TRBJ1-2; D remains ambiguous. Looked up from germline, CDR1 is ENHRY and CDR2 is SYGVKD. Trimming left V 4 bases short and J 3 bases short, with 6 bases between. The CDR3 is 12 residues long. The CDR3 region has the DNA TGTGCCATCAGTGCGGAGGACTATGGCTACACCTTC. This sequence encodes CAISAEDYGYTF.

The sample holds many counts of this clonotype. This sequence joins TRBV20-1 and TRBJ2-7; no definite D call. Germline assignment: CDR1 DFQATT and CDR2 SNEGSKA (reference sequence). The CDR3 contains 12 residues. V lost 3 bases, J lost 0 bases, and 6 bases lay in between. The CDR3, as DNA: TGCAGTGCTAGGGGCAACTCCTACGAGCAGTACTTC. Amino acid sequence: CSARGNSYEQYF.

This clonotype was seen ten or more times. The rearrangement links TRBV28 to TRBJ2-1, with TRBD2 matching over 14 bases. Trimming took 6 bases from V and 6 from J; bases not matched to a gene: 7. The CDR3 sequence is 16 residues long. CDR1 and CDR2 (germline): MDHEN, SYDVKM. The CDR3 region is CASSQMGLAGANEQFF. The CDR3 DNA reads TGTGCCAGCAGCCAAATGGGACTAGCGGGAGCCAATGAGCAGTTCTTC.

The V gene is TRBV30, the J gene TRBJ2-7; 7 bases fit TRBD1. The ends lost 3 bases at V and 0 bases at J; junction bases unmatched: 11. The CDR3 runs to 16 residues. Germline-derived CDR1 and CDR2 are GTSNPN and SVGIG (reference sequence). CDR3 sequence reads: CAWSTRDSDPSYEQYF. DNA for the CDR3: TGTGCCTGGAGCACCCGGGACAGCGATCCCTCCTACGAGCAGTACTTC.

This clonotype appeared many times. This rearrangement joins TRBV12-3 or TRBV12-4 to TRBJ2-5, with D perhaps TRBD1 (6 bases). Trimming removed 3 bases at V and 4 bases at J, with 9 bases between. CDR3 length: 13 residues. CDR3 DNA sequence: TGTGCCAGCAGTTTTACAGGGTTAGAGACCCAGTACTTC. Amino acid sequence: CASSFTGLETQYF.

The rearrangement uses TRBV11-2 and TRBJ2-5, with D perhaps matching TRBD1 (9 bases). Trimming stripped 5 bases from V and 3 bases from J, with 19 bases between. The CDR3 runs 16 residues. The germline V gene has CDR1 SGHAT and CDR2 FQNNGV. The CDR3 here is CASSAGGQGSEETQYF. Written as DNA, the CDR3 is TGTGCCAGCAGCGCGGGGGGACAGGGATCAGAAGAGACCCAGTACTTC.

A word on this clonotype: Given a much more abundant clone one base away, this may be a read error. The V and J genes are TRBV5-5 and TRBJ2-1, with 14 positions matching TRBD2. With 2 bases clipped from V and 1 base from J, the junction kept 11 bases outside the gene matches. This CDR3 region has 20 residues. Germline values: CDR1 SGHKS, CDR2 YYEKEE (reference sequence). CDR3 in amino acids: CASSFSPGLAGAGSYNEQFF. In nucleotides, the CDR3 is TGTGCCAGCAGCTTTTCGCCGGGACTAGCGGGAGCGGGATCCTACAATGAGCAGTTCTTC.

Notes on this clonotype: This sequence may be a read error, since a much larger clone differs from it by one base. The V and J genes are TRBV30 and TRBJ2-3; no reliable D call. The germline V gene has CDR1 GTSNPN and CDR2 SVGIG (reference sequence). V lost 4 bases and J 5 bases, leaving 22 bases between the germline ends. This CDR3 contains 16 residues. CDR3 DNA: TGTGCCTGGAAGTACGGTCAGTCCGGCTTCGGAGATACGCAGTATTTT. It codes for CAWKYGQSGFGDTQYF.